The entry below describes one TCR beta chain. For each CDR3 protein, TCRdb gives one entry from its re-call of the 5' RACE reads, without DNA. This sample contains roughly 20,000 distinct CDR3 sequences. These data are taken from a study of T cells expressing NK-cell markers. This CDR3 region has 15 residues. Per the germline V gene, CDR1 is ENHRY and CDR2 is SYGVKD. The sequence came from a man between 18 and 69 years old in good health. The rearrangement links TRBV10-3 to TRBJ2-7; with no DNA, the TCRdb D assignment of TRBD1 cannot be verified. What was sequenced was blood T cells: a sorted CD56 or NKG2C T cell subset, CD4+ or CD8+ T cells, or bulk PBMC T cells (not recorded which). The CDR3 spells CAISEGVSGYYEQYF.